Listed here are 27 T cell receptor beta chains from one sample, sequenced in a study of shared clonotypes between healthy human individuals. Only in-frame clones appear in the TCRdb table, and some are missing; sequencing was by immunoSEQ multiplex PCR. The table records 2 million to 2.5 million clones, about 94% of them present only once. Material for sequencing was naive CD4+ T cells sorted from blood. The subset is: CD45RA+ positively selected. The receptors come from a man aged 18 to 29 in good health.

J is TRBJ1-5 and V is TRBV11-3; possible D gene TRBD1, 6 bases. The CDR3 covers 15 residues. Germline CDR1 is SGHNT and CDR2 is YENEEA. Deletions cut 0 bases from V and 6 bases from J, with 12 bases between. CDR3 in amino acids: CASSLDATGSQPQHF. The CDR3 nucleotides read TGTGCCAGCAGCTTAGATGCCACAGGGAGTCAGCCCCAGCATTTT.

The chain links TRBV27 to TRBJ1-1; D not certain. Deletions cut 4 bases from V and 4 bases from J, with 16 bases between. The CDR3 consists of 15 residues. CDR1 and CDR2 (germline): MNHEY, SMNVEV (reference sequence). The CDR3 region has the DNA TGTGCCAGCAGTTCTAGACACTCAAGTGGCACTGAAGCTTTCTTT. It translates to CASSSRHSSGTEAFF.

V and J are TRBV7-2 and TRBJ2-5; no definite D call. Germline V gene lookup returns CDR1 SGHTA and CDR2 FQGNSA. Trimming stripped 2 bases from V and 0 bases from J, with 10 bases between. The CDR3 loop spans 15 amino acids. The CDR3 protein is CASSLIAQYQETQYF. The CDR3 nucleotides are TGTGCCAGCAGCTTAATCGCTCAGTACCAAGAGACCCAGTACTTC.

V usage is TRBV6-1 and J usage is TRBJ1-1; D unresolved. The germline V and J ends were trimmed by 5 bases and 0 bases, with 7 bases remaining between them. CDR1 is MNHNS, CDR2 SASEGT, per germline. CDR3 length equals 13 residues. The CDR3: CASSPRLNTEAFF. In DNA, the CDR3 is TGTGCCAGCAGTCCTCGATTGAACACTGAAGCTTTCTTT.

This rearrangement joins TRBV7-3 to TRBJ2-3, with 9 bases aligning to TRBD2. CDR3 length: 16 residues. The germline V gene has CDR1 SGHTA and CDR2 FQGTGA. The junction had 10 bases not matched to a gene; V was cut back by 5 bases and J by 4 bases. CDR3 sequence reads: CASSPQGSGGPDTQYF. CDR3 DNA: TGTGCCAGCAGCCCCCAGGGCAGCGGGGGGCCAGATACGCAGTATTTT. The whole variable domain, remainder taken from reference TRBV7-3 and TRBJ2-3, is GAGVSQTPSNKVTEKGKYVELRCDPISGHTALYWYRQSLGQGPEFLIYFQGTGAADDSGLPNDRFFAVRPEGSVSTLKIQRTERGDSAVYLCASSPQGSGGPDTQYFGPGTRLTVL.

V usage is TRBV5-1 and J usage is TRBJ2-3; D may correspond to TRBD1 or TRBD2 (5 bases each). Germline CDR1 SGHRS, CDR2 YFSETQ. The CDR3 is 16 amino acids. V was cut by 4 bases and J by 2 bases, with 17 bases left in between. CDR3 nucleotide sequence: TGCGCCAGCAGCCTAACCAGGGAGCCCTTCACAGATACGCAGTATTTT. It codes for CASSLTREPFTDTQYF.

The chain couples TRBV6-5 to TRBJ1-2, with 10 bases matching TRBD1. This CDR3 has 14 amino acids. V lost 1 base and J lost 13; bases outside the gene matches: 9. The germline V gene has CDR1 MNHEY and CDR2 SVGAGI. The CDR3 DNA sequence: TGTGCCAGCAGTTACTTCGGGACAGGGGAAGCGCCCACCTTC. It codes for CASSYFGTGEAPTF.

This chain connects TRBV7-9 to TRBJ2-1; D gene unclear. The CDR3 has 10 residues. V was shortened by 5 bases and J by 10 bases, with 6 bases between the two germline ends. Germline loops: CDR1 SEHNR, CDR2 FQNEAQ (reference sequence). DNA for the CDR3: TGTGCCAGCAGCCCAGCCGAGCAGTTCTTC. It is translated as CASSPAEQFF.

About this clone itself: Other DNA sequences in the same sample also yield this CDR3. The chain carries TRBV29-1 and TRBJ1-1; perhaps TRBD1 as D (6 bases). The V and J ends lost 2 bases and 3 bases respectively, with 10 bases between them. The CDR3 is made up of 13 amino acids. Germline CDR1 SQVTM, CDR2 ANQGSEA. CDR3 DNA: TGCAGCGTTGAAAGGGGGGGCGACACTGAAGCTTTCTTT. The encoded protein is CSVERGGDTEAFF.

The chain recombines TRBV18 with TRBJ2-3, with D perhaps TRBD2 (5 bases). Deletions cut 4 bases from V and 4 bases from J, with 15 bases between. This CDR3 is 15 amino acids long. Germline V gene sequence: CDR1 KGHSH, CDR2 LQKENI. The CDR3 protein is CASSRGSKGPDTQYF. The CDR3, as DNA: TGTGCCAGCTCACGTGGGAGTAAAGGGCCAGATACGCAGTATTTT.

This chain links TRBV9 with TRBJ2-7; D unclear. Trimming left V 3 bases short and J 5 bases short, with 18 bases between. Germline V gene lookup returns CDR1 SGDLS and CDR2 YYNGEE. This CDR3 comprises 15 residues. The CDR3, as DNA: TGTGCCAGCAGCGCCCCTCTGGCGGCGCGGAACGAGCAGTACTTC. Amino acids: CASSAPLAARNEQYF.

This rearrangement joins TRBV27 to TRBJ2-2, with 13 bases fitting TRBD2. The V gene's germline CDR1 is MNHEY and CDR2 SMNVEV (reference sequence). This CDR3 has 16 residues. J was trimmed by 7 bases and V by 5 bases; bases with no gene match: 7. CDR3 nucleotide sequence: TGTGCCAGCAGTCTCGGACTAGCGGGAGTTCACGGGGAGCTGTTTTTT. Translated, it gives CASSLGLAGVHGELFF.

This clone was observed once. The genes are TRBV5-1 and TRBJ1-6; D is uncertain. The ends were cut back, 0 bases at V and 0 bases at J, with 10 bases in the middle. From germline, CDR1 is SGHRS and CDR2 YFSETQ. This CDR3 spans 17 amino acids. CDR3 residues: CASSLDSRSSYNSPLHF. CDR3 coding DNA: TGCGCCAGCAGCTTGGATTCACGGAGCTCCTATAATTCACCCCTCCACTTT.

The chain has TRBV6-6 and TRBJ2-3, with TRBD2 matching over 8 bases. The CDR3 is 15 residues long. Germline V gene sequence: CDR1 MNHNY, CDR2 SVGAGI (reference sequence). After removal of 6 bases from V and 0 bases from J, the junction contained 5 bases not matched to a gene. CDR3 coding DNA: TGTGCCAGCAGCCGGGAGGGGAGTAGCACAGATACGCAGTATTTT. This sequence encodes CASSREGSSTDTQYF.

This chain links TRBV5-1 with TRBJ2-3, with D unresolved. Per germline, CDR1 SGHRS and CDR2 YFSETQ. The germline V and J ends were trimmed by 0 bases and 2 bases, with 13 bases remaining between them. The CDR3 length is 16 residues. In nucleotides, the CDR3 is TGCGCCAGCAGCTTGGGTTATACCGGGTCCACAGATACGCAGTATTTT. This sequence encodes CASSLGYTGSTDTQYF.

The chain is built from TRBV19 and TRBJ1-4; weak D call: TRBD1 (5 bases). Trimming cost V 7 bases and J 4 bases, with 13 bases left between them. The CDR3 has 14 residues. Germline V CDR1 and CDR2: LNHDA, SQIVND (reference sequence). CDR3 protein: CASKPRGDNEKLFF. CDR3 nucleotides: TGTGCCAGTAAGCCACGGGGGGATAATGAAAAACTGTTTTTT.

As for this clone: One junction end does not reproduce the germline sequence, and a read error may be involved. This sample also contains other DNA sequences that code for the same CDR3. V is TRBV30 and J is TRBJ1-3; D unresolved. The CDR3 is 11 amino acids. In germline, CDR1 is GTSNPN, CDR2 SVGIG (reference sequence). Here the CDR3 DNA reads TGTGCCTGGAGTGCTGGGAACACCATATATTTT. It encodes CAWSAGNTIYF.

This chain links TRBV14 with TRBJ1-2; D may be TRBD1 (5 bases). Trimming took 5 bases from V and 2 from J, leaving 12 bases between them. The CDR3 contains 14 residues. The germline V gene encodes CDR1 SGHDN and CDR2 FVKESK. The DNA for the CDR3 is TGTGCCAGCAGCAGGATGGCAGGGAACTATGGCTACACCTTC. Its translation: CASSRMAGNYGYTF.

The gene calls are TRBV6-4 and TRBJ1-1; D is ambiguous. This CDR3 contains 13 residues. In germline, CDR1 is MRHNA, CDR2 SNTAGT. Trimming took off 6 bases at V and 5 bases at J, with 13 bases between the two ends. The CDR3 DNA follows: TGTGCCAGCAGCGAATACGAGGGAACTGAAGCTTTCTTT. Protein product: CASSEYEGTEAFF.

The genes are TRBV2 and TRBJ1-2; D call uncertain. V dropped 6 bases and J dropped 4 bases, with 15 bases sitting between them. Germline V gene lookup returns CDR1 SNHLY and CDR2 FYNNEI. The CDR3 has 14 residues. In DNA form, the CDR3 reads TGTGCCAGCAGAGAGGGAGGGTTAGGCTATGGCTACACCTTC. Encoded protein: CASREGGLGYGYTF.

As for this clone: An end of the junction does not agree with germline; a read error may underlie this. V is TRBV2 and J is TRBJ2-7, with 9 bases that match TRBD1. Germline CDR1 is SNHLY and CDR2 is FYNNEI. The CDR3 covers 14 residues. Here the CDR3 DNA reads TGCGCCAGCAGCCAACAGGGGGCTGCCTACGAGCAGTACTTC. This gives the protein CASSQQGAAYEQYF.

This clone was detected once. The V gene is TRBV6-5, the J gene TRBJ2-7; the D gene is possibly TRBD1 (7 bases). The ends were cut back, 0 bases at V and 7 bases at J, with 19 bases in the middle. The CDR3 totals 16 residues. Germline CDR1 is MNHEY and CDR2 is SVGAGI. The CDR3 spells CASSYSGTGVRGEQYF. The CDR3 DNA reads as TGTGCCAGCAGTTACTCGGGTACAGGGGTCCGGGGGGAGCAGTACTTC.

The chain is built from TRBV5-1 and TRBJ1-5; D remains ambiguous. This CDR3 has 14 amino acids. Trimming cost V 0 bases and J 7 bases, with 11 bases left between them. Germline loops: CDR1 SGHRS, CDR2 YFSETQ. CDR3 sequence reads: CASSLEEGSQPQHF. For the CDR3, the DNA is TGCGCCAGCAGCTTGGAGGAGGGTTCGCAGCCCCAGCATTTT. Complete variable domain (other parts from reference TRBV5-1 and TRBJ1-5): KAGVTQTPRYLIKTRGQQVTLSCSPISGHRSVSWYQQTPGQGLQFLFEYFSETQRNKGNFPGRFSGRQFSNSRSEMNVSTLELGDSALYLCASSLEEGSQPQHFGDGTRLSIL.

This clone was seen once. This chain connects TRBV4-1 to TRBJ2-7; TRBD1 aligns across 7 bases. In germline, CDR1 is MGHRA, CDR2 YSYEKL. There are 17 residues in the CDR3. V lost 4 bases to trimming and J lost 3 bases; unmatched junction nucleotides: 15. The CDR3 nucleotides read TGCGCCAGCAGCCTCTATTTTGACAGGGCCCCCGGCTACGAGCAGTACTTC. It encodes CASSLYFDRAPGYEQYF.

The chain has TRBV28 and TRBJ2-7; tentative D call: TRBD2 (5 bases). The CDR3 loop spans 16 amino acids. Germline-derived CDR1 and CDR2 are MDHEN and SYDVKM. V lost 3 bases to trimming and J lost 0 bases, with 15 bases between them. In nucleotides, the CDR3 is TGTGCCAGCAGTTTTGGAGAGCGGAGGTTCTCCTACGAGCAGTACTTC. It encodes CASSFGERRFSYEQYF.

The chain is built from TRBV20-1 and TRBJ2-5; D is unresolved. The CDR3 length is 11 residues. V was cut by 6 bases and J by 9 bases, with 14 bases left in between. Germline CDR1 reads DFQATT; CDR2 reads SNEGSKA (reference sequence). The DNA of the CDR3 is TGCAGTGCCACAGAACTGACTGCCCAGTACTTC. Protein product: CSATELTAQYF.

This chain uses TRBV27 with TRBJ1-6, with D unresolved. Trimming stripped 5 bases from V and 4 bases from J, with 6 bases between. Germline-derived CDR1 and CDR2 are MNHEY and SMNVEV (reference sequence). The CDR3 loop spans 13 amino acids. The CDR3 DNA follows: TGTGCCAGCAGTGGGATGTATAATTCACCCCTCCACTTT. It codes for CASSGMYNSPLHF.